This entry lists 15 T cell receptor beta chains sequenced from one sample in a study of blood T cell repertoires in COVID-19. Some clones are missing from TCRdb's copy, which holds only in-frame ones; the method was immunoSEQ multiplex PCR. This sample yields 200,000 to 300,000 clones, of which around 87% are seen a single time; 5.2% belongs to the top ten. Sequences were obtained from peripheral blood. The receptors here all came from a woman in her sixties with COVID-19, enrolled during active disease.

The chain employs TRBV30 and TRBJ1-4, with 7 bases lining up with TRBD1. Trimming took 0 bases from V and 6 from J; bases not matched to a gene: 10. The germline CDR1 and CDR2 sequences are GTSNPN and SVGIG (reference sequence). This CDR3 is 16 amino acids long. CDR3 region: CAWSVRLGTVYEKLFF. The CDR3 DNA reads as TGTGCCTGGAGTGTAAGGCTCGGGACAGTATATGAAAAACTGTTTTTT.

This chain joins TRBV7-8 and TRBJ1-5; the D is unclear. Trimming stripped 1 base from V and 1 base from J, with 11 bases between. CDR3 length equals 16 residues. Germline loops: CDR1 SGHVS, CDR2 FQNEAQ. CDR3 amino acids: CASSLEGPGSNQPQHF. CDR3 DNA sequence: TGTGCCAGCAGCTTAGAGGGCCCGGGGAGCAATCAGCCCCAGCATTTT.

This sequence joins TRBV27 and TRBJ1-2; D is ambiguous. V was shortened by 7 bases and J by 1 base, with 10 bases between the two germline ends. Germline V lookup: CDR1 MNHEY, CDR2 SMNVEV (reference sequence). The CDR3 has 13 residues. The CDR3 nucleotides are TGTGCCAGCAAGCCCGACAATAACTATGGCTACACCTTC. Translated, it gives CASKPDNNYGYTF.

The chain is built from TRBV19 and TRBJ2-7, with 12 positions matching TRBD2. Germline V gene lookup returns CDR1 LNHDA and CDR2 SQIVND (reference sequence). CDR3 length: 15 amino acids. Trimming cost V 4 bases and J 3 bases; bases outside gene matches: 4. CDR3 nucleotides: TGTGCCAGTAGTACCTCGGGACTAGCGGGCTACGAGCAGTACTTC. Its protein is CASSTSGLAGYEQYF.

Here the CDR3 DNA reads TGTGCCAGCAGCGTAAATACGGGGAGCGGCCAGACCCAGTACTTC. This gives the protein CASSVNTGSGQTQYF. This rearrangement joins TRBV9 to TRBJ2-5; D perhaps matches TRBD2 (5 bases). The V end was cut by 1 base, the J end by 6 bases, with 16 bases between. Per germline, CDR1 SGDLS and CDR2 YYNGEE. CDR3 length: 15 residues.

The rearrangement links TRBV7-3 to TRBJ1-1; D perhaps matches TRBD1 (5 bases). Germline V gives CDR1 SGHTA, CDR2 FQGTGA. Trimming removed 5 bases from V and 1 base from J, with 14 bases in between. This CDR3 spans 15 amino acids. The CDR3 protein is CASSNLQGENTEAFF. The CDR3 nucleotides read TGTGCCAGCAGCAACCTGCAGGGTGAGAACACTGAAGCTTTCTTT.

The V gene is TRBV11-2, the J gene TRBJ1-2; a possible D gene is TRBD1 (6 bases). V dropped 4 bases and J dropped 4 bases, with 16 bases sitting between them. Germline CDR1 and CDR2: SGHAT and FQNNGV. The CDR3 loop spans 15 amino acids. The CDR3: CASSSPGQGSYGYTF. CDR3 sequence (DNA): TGTGCCAGCAGCTCCCCGGGGCAGGGGAGCTATGGCTACACCTTC.

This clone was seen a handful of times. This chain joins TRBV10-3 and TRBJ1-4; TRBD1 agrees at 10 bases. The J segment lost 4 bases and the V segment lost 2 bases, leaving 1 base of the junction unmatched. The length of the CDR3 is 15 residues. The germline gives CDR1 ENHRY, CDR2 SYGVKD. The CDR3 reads CAISEGTGVNEKLFF. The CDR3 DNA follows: TGTGCCATCAGTGAGGGGACAGGGGTTAATGAAAAACTGTTTTTT.

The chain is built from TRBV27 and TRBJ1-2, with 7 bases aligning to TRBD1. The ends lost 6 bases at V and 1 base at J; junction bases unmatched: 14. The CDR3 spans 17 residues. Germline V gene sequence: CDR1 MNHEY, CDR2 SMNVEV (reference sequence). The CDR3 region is CASRKRSTGEDNYGYTF. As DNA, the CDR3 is TGTGCCAGCAGGAAAAGGTCCACAGGGGAGGATAACTATGGCTACACCTTC.

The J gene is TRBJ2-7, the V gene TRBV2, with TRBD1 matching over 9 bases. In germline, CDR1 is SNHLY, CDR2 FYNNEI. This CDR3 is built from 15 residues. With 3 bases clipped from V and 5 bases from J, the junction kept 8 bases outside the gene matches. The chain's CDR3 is CASSEQGTGINEQYF. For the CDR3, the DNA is TGTGCCAGCAGTGAGCAGGGGACAGGGATAAACGAGCAGTACTTC.

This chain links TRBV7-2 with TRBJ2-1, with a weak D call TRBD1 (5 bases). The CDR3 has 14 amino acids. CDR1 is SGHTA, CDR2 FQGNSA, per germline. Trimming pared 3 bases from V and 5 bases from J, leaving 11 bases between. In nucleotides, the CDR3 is TGTGCCAGCAGCTTCCGTCCCAGGGACAATGAGCAGTTCTTC. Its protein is CASSFRPRDNEQFF.

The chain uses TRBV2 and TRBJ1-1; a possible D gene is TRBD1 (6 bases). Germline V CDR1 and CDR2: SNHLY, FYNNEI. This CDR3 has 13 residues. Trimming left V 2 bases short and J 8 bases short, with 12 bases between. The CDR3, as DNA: TGTGCCAGCAGTGAATGGGGGCCAGGGGAAGCTTTCTTT. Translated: CASSEWGPGEAFF.

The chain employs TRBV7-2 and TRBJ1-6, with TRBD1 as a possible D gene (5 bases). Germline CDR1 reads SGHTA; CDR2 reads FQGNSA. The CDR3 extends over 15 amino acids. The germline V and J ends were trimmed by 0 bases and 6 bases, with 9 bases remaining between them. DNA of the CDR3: TGTGCCAGCAGCTTAGCGAAGCAGGGTAATTCACCCCTCCACTTT. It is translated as CASSLAKQGNSPLHF.

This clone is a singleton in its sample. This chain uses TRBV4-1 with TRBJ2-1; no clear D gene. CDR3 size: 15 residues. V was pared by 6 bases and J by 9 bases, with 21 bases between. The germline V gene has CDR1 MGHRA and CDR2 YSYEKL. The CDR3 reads CASSLLSERLVEQFF. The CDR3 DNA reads TGCGCCAGCAGTCTTCTCTCGGAGAGACTCGTTGAGCAGTTCTTC.

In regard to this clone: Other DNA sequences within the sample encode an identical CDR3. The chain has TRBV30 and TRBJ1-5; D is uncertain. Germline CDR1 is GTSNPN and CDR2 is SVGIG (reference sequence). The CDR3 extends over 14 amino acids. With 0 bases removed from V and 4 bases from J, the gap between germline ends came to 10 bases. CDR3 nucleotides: TGTGCCTGGAGTGTACGATCGGGGAATCAGCCCCAGCATTTT. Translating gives CAWSVRSGNQPQHF.